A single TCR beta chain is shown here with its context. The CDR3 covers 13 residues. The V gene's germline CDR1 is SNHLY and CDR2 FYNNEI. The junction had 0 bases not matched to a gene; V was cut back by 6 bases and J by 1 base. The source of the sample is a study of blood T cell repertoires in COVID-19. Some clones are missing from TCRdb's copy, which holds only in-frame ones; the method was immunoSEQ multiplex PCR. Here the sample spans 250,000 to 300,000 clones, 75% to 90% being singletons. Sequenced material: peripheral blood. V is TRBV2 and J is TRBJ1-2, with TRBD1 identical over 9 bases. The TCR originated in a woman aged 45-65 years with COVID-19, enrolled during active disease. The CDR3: CASRGQGNYGYTF. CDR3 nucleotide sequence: TGTGCCAGCAGGGGACAGGGTAACTATGGCTACACCTTC.